A single sample is the source of the 20 T cell receptor beta chains below, sequenced in a study of T cell repertoires in cytomegalovirus infection. TCRdb used MiXCR to reprocess the reads, holding one entry per CDR3 protein. The sample contains around 530,000 distinct CDR3 sequences, around 27% of which appear only once. Sequences were obtained from PBMCs. Receptors originate from a human donor in good health (CMV status not recorded). Some clones in this sample may be carry-over from other donors' samples.

The rearrangement joins TRBV15 to TRBJ1-4, with 10 bases matching TRBD1. Germline V gene lookup returns CDR1 LNHNV and CDR2 YYDKDF (reference sequence). Losses at the gene ends were 5 bases for V and 6 bases for J; bases not matched to a gene: 6. The CDR3 length is 15 residues. The CDR3 region is CATSPRGTGDEKLFF. Written as DNA, the CDR3 is TGTGCCACCAGCCCCCGCGGGACAGGGGATGAAAAACTGTTTTTT.

This clonotype was observed once. The chain employs TRBV6-1 and TRBJ2-1; D gene ambiguous. From germline, CDR1 is MNHNS and CDR2 SASEGT. This CDR3 has 14 amino acids. Trimming cost V 2 bases and J 10 bases, with 15 bases left between them. In DNA, the CDR3 is TGTGCCAGCAGTGAACTGACCCCAGTCGGAGAGCAGTTCTTC. This encodes CASSELTPVGEQFF.

The chain combines TRBV5-4 with TRBJ2-7, with 7 bases matching TRBD1. The V segment lost 4 bases and the J segment 5 bases; nucleotides outside the gene matches: 9. The CDR3 extends over 14 amino acids. Per the germline V gene, CDR1 is SGHNT and CDR2 is YYREEE (reference sequence). The CDR3 nucleotides are TGTGCCAGCAGCCAAACACAGGGGATCAACGAGCAGTACTTC. It specifies CASSQTQGINEQYF. The whole variable domain, filled in from reference TRBV5-4 and TRBJ2-7, reads ETGVTQSPTHLIKTRGQQVTLRCSSQSGHNTVSWYQQALGQGPQFIFQYYREEENGRGNFPPRFSGLQFPNYSSELNVNALELDDSALYLCASSQTQGINEQYFGPGTRLTVT.

Ten or more counts support this clonotype. This chain links TRBV7-2 with TRBJ1-6; maybe TRBD1 (6 bases). The CDR3 totals 17 residues. Trimming took off 1 base at V and 0 bases at J, with 10 bases between the two ends. CDR1 is SGHTA, CDR2 FQGNSA, per germline. CDR3 in amino acids: CASSLGTVRSYNSPLHF. The CDR3 DNA follows: TGTGCCAGCAGCTTAGGGACAGTCCGCTCCTATAATTCACCCCTCCACTTT.

This clonotype was counted between two and nine times. This chain links TRBV6-4 with TRBJ2-3; a weak D match, TRBD2 (6 bases). This CDR3 region has 14 residues. Trimming took off 6 bases at V and 7 bases at J, with 17 bases between the two ends. Germline V gene sequence: CDR1 MRHNA, CDR2 SNTAGT. In DNA form, the CDR3 reads TGTGCCAGCAGCCTGACTAGTTTGGAATATACGCAGTATTTT. It specifies CASSLTSLEYTQYF.

The chain has TRBV4-1 and TRBJ1-1; D remains ambiguous. The CDR3 sequence is 13 residues long. Per the germline V gene, CDR1 is MGHRA and CDR2 is YSYEKL. The V end was cut by 3 bases, the J end by 8 bases, with 13 bases between. This chain's CDR3 is CASSQPSGTEAFF. CDR3 bases: TGCGCCAGCAGCCAGCCTTCAGGAACGGAAGCTTTCTTT.

This clonotype was seen more than once but under ten times. The chain couples TRBV2 to TRBJ2-2; 8 bases are shared with TRBD2. V was clipped by 8 bases and J by 4 bases; unmatched bases: 9. Germline V gene lookup returns CDR1 SNHLY and CDR2 FYNNEI. The CDR3 totals 15 residues. The chain's CDR3 is CASFGGRRGTGELFF. In DNA, the CDR3 is TGTGCCAGCTTCGGCGGGAGGCGGGGCACCGGGGAGCTGTTTTTT. The full variable domain, rest sourced from reference TRBV2 and TRBJ2-2, is EPEVTQTPSHQVTQMGQEVILRCVPISNHLYFYWYRQILGQKVEFLVSFYNNEISEKSEIFDDQFSVERPDGSNFTLKIRSTKLEDSAMYFCASFGGRRGTGELFFGEGSRLTVL.

The chain combines TRBV7-9 with TRBJ2-1, with TRBD2 matching over 7 bases. The V and J ends lost 11 bases and 1 base, in that order; junction bases with no gene match: 8. The CDR3 runs 14 residues. In germline, CDR1 is SEHNR, CDR2 FQNEAQ (reference sequence). The DNA of the CDR3 is TGTGCCTCGCAGCGGGATGGGTCCTACAATGAGCAGTTCTTC. Protein sequence: CASQRDGSYNEQFF.

This clonotype has a count of ten or more. The V call is TRBV7-2, the J call TRBJ2-1, with 16 bases aligning to TRBD2. Germline assignment: CDR1 SGHTA and CDR2 FQGNSA. This CDR3 has 16 residues. The V segment lost 4 bases and the J segment 13 bases; nucleotides outside the gene matches: 10. This CDR3 is CASSYAGTSGRGSQFF. The DNA for the CDR3 is TGTGCCAGCAGCTATGCCGGGACTAGCGGGAGGGGGAGTCAGTTCTTC. Variable domain in full (rest from reference TRBV7-2 and TRBJ2-1): GAGVSQSPSNKVTEKGKDVELRCDPISGHTALYWYRQSLGQGLEFLIYFQGNSAPDKSGLPSDRFSAERTGGSVSTLTIQRTQQEDSAVYLCASSYAGTSGRGSQFFGPGTRLTVL.

This chain links TRBV27 with TRBJ2-1; 7 bases are shared with TRBD2. CDR1 MNHEY and CDR2 SMNVEV come from the germline V gene (reference sequence). The CDR3 extends over 16 amino acids. The ends lost 3 bases at V and 10 bases at J; junction bases unmatched: 15. CDR3: CASSFLMTSSPLEQFF. The CDR3 DNA follows: TGTGCCAGCAGTTTCTTAATGACTAGCAGCCCCCTAGAGCAGTTCTTC.

This clonotype was detected a few times. This chain links TRBV12-3 or TRBV12-4 with TRBJ2-7, with D unclear. The V end lost 9 bases, the J end lost 2 bases, and 14 bases lay between the germline ends. CDR3 length equals 13 residues. Written as DNA, the CDR3 is TGTGCCAGAGAAACCGGCCCCGCCTACGAGCAGTACGTC. Translation: CARETGPAYEQYV.

In its sample, this clonotype was seen a few times. The chain employs TRBV20-1 and TRBJ2-7; TRBD1 aligns across 8 bases. Trimming cost V 0 bases and J 5 bases; bases outside gene matches: 6. CDR3 length: 14 residues. Looked up from germline, CDR1 is DFQATT and CDR2 is SNEGSKA (reference sequence). CDR3: CSARDQAGGDEQYV. For the CDR3, the DNA is TGCAGTGCTAGAGATCAGGCAGGGGGCGACGAGCAGTACGTC.

Only a few counts were recorded for this clonotype. This chain connects TRBV6-6 to TRBJ2-2, with a weak D call TRBD1 (6 bases). The germline gives CDR1 MNHNY, CDR2 SVGAGI (reference sequence). The CDR3 runs to 16 residues. Trimming removed 5 bases at V and 4 bases at J, with 17 bases between. CDR3 residues: CASSPWEQGGTGELFF. CDR3 bases: TGTGCCAGCAGTCCCTGGGAACAGGGCGGCACCGGGGAGCTGTTTTTT.

This clonotype was counted only a few times. The rearrangement joins TRBV4-3 to TRBJ2-1; no clear D. This CDR3 has 13 amino acids. Trimming left V 1 base short and J 9 bases short, with 10 bases between. Germline values: CDR1 LGHNA, CDR2 YSLEER. In DNA, the CDR3 is TGCGCCAGCAGCCAAGTCCCAAGTAGTGAGCAGTTCTTC. Its translation: CASSQVPSSEQFF.

A few counts support this clonotype. The genes are TRBV20-1 and TRBJ2-1; TRBD1 agrees at 7 bases. Germline V gene sequence: CDR1 DFQATT, CDR2 SNEGSKA (reference sequence). V shed 4 bases and J 4 bases; nucleotides not matched to a gene: 10. CDR3 length equals 15 residues. The CDR3 loop reads CSAKDRDSSYNEQFF. The CDR3 bases are TGCAGTGCTAAAGACCGGGACAGTTCGTACAATGAGCAGTTCTTC.

This clonotype was seen a handful of times. The genes are TRBV7-6 and TRBJ2-1; TRBD2 agrees at 12 bases. J was trimmed by 10 bases and V by 7 bases; bases with no gene match: 11. CDR1 and CDR2 from the germline V gene are SGHVS and FNYEAQ. This CDR3 is 15 amino acids long. The CDR3 region is CASIRLAGAVEEQFF. Written as DNA, the CDR3 is TGTGCCAGCATTCGACTAGCGGGAGCCGTCGAAGAGCAGTTCTTC.

This clonotype was observed at least ten times. The rearrangement links TRBV7-8 to TRBJ2-1; 7 bases are shared with TRBD2. V lost 3 bases and J lost 6; bases outside the gene matches: 5. The CDR3 has 14 amino acids. CDR1 and CDR2 from the germline V gene are SGHVS and FQNEAQ. Here the CDR3 reads CASSFGTTTNEQFF. The CDR3 DNA reads TGTGCCAGCAGCTTCGGGACTACGACCAATGAGCAGTTCTTC.

V gene TRBV18 combines with J gene TRBJ2-5; no firm D call. The CDR3 sequence is 14 residues long. Between the trimmed V and J ends, which lost 0 bases and 1 base, there was a span of 6 bases. Germline CDR1 reads KGHSH; CDR2 reads LQKENI. For the CDR3, the DNA is TGTGCCAGCTCACCACCGACCGGCCAAGAGACCCAGTACTTC. Translating gives CASSPPTGQETQYF.

This clonotype was counted only a few times. The chain links TRBV4-3 to TRBJ2-5; 7 bases match TRBD2. Losses at the gene ends were 0 bases for V and 7 bases for J; bases not matched to a gene: 11. This CDR3 has 16 amino acids. Germline CDR1 and CDR2: LGHNA and YSLEER. The CDR3 DNA reads as TGCGCCAGCAGCCAAGAGCCCCTAGCGGTTAGGCGGACCCAGTACTTC. It specifies CASSQEPLAVRRTQYF.

This clonotype was picked up a small number of times. The V call is TRBV19, the J call TRBJ1-1, with D uncertain. Germline CDR1 reads LNHDA; CDR2 reads SQIVND (reference sequence). This CDR3 region has 14 residues. V lost 4 bases and J 0 bases, leaving 9 bases between the germline ends. The DNA for the CDR3 is TGTGCCAGTAGTAAATCGGCGGTGAACACTGAAGCTTTCTTT. Protein product: CASSKSAVNTEAFF.